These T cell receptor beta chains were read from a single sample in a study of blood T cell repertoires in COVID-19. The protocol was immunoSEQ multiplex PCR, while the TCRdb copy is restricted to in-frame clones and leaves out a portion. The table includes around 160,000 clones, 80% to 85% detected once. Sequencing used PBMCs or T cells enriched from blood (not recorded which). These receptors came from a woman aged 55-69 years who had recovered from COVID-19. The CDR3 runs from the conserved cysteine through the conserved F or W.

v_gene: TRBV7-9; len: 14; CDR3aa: CASTSWGAINEQFF
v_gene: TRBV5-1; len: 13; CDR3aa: CASSLGQGVEAFF
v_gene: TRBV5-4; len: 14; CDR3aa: CASTSGTSGYEQYF
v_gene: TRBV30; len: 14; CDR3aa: CAWSRTGINQPQHF
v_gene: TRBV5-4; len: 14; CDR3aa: CAGTTARDNYGYTF
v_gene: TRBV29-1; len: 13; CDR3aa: CSVTAGSTDTQYF
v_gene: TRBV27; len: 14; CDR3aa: CASSFLGAESPLHF
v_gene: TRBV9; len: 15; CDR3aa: CASSVGQARTGELFF
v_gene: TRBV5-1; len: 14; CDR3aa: CASSTSFQGGGYTF
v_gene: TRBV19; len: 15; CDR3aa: CASSRAVTTNYGYTF
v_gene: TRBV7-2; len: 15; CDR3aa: CASSLALTGGTEAFF
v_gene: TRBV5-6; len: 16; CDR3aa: CASCRDGLGQGDGYTF
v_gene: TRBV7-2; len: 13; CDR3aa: CASSLVSGYGYTF
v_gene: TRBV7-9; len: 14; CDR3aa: CASSLLGGDTEAFF
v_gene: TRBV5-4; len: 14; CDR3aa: CASSPGTGMRKLFF
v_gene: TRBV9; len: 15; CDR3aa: CASSVGSGPGEPQHF
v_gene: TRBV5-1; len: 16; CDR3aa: CASSLAGGYSYNEQFF